These 3 T cell receptor beta chains came from one sample sequenced in a study of metastatic and nonmetastatic thyroid tumors. TCRdb redid the clone calls on the PCR reads using MiXCR. The repertoire holds about 40,000 clones, with around an eighth as singletons. No treatment had been given to any patient before thyroid surgery. The material sequenced was blood. These receptors came from a female donor with papillary thyroid cancer or a benign thyroid nodule (not recorded which). Some clones in this sample may be carry-over from other donors' samples.

This clone was recorded many times. The rearrangement links TRBV7-9 to TRBJ2-7; 9 positions match TRBD2. V shed 5 bases, J shed 5 bases, and the junction held 10 bases outside the gene matches. Germline loops: CDR1 SEHNR, CDR2 FQNEAQ (reference sequence). This CDR3 has 15 amino acids. In DNA, the CDR3 is TGTGCCAGCAGCCTGGGCGGGGGGGTCGATCACGAGCAGTACTTC. Translated, it gives CASSLGGGVDHEQYF.

This clone has ten or more counts. The chain combines TRBV20-1 with TRBJ2-1; 8 nucleotides match TRBD2. CDR3 length: 13 amino acids. V lost 5 bases, J lost 2 bases, and 2 bases stayed unmatched. Germline V gene data show CDR1 as DFQATT and CDR2 as SNEGSKA (reference sequence). The CDR3 sequence is CSAYSGTYNEQFF. The DNA for the CDR3 is TGCAGTGCTTATAGCGGGACCTACAATGAGCAGTTCTTC.

Ten or more counts support this clone. The rearrangement uses TRBV15 and TRBJ2-7, with a weak D call TRBD1 (6 bases). V was cut by 6 bases and J by 2 bases, with 14 bases left in between. Germline V gene data show CDR1 as LNHNV and CDR2 as YYDKDF (reference sequence). The CDR3 length is 14 residues. CDR3 bases: TGTGCCACCAGTTTACGCAGGGGCACCTACGAGCAGTACTTC. Translating it yields CATSLRRGTYEQYF.